Sequencing of this T cell receptor (beta chain) was carried out in a study of human T cells and chemical hapten exposure listed by TCRdb under 2021. As for the study more broadly: For sensitization, 2% DPC in acetone was applied to an approximately 2 cm by approximately 2 cm area of upper inner arm skin. Weekly therapeutic DPC doses were additionally applied to the scalp of patients throughout the roughly 22-week study period. Patch testing on the upper back used Finn chambers containing 0.01% DPC, with scoring done after 6 days according to International Contact Dermatitis Research Group standards. The mostly female patient cohort included alopecia areata with under or over 50% scalp involvement, alopecia totalis and alopecia universalis. Libraries were combined into a pool for sequencing, and differences in TCR yield between samples came mainly from small differences in library volumes within the pool. The study tracked peripheral blood TCR repertoire changes in vivo during primary and secondary sensitization to the hapten diphenylcyclopropenone (DPC) in alopecia patients. Blood samples were taken from patients before sensitization (week 0) and at 2, 6 and about 24 weeks after DPC sensitization. For TCR sequencing, blood came from over 25 alopecia patients at anywhere from one to four time points (pre-sensitization, 2, 6 and 24 weeks). Here is what the overall study found, with its caveats: A positive correlation was found between the number of PT1 expanded TCRs and patch test score, with significance reached at thresholds 8, 16 and 32 but not 4. Repeated subsampling changed both the strength of the expansion versus patch-test correlation and the threshold at which that correlation became significant. The number of TCRs above 1 in 1000 frequency did not change with DPC sensitization; there was no evidence of global repertoire structure alterations. Because every patient had alopecia, a presumed autoimmune disease, the patients' immune response might differ from that of healthy individuals. Compared with pre-sensitization or healthy control sets, expanded TCRs formed significantly more large CDR3 similarity clusters, which is consistent with antigen-driven responses.

CDR1 SGDLS and CDR2 YYNGEE were looked up in the germline V gene. V gives up 1 base and J gives up 2 bases, and the segment between their germline ends measures 13 bases. The CDR3 spans 15 residues, from the cysteine through the phenylalanine. Here the CDR3 DNA is all that survives: 45 bases in frame from base 1. The library was made by RACE. These reads were obtained on a NextSeq 500. During library preparation, unique molecular identifiers were attached to individual cDNA molecules so that TCRs could be counted in a quantitative, reproducible way. Each blood RNA sample was used to sequence both TCR alpha and TCR beta chains. On the authors' methods: Samples had a median of 95,638 TCRs, with a range from roughly 23,224 to 700,000. The Decombinator software suite was used to annotate the V, J and CDR3 of the TCR reads. Every sample was subsampled to the same number of TCRs (28,000) for the PS versus PT1 abundance plots. TCRs were defined as expanded if absent before sensitization and observed at least eight times at the 2-week time point. TCRdb ran its own pipeline on the public reads, namely fastp trimming at Q25 and MiXCR clone calling, and kept in-frame beta chains. For every CDR3 protein sequence, its rows merge into one entry that carries the most common genes and DNA. Here the V and J calls rest on TCRdb's processing, not on the authors' analysis. In this sample the table shows some 170,000 distinct CDR3 sequences, roughly 26% of which occur a single time. Approximately 2.1% of the sample comes from the top ten.

Sample time point, as interpreted from the label and publication: patch test 3, about 24 weeks after DPC sensitization. The treatment or condition label of this sample denotes: therapeutic diphenylcyclopropenone sensitization with weekly scalp DPC. Blood at each patch-test visit was drawn before the patch test was applied. Patients were eligible if aged 18 to 70, diagnosed with alopecia and judged suitable for DPC therapy, and pregnant patients were excluded. Total RNA was extracted from unfractionated whole blood collected in Tempus Blood RNA tubes. As regards this clonotype: What antigen it recognizes has not been identified. Qualities for individual bases were not recorded, and no much larger clone is one base off.

This clonotype was sampled from a woman aged 18-29 years with alopecia areata. Some clones in this sample may be carry-over from other donors' samples. Sequencing was performed on whole blood, taken in connection with sensitization to the hapten diphenylcyclopropenone (DPC). The chain is encoded by TRBV9 joined to TRBJ2-7; a confident D gene designation cannot be given. The CDR3 in this case is CASSVSDGGAYEQYF. The DNA sequence reads TGTGCCAGCAGCGTATCAGACGGTGGGGCCTACGAGCAGTACTTC.